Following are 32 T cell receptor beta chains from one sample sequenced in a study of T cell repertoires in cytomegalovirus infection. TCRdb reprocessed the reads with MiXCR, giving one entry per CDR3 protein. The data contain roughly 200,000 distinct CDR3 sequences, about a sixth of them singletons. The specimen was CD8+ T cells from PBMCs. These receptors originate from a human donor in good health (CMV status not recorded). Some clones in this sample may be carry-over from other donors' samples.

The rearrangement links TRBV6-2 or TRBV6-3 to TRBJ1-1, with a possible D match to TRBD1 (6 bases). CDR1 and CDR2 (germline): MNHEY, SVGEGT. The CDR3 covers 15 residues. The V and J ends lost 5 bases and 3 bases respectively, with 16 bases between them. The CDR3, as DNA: TGTGCCAGCAGTCCGAACAGGGAAAGGGACACTGAAGCTTTCTTT. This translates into CASSPNRERDTEAFF.

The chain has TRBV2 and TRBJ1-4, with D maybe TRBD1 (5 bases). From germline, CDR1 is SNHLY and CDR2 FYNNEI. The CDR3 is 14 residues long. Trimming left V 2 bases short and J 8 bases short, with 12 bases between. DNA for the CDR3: TGTGCCAGCAGTGAACTAGTCCCAGGGGAAAAACTGTTTTTT. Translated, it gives CASSELVPGEKLFF. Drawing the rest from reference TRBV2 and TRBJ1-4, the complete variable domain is EPEVTQTPSHQVTQMGQEVILRCVPISNHLYFYWYRQILGQKVEFLVSFYNNEISEKSEIFDDQFSVERPDGSNFTLKIRSTKLEDSAMYFCASSELVPGEKLFFGSGTQLSVL.

CDR3 sequence (DNA): TGTGCCAGCAGCTTACGCAGTGGGATAGGGGGACAGCCCCAGCATTTT. Protein: CASSLRSGIGGQPQHF. The chain combines TRBV11-2 with TRBJ1-5; a possible D gene is TRBD1 (6 bases). This CDR3 comprises 16 residues. The germline V gene has CDR1 SGHAT and CDR2 FQNNGV. The V end was cut by 2 bases, the J end by 7 bases, with 18 bases between.

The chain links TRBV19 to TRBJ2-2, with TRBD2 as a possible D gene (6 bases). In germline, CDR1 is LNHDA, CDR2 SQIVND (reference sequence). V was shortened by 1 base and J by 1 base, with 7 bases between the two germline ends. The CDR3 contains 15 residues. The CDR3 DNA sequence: TGTGCCAGTAGTATAGTAGCGGTGAACACCGGGGAGCTGTTTTTT. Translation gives CASSIVAVNTGELFF.

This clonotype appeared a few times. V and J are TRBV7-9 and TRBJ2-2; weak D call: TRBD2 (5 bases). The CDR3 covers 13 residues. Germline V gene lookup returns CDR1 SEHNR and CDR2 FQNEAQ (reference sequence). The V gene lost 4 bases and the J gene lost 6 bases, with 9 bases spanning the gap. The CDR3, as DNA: TGTGCCAGCAGCTCCGGGAAGCCCGGGGAGCTGTTTTTT. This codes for CASSSGKPGELFF.

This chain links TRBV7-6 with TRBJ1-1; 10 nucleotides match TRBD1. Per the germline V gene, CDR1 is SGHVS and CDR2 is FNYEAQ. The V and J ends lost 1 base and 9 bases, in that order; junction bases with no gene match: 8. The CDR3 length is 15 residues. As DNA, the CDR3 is TGTGCCAGCAGCTTAGGAGGGACAGGGGACGGTAAAGCTTTCTTT. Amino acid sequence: CASSLGGTGDGKAFF.

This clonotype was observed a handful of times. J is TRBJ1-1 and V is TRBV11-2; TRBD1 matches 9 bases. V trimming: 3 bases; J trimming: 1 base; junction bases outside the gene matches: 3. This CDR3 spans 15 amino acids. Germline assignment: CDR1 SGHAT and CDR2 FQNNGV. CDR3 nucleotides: TGTGCCAGCAGCTTCAGACAGGGGGGGAACACTGAAGCTTTCTTT. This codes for CASSFRQGGNTEAFF. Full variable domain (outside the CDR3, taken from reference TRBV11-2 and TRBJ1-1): EAGVAQSPRYKIIEKRQSVAFWCNPISGHATLYWYQQILGQGPKLLIQFQNNGVVDDSQLPKDRFSAERLKGVDSTLKIQPAKLEDSAVYLCASSFRQGGNTEAFFGQGTRLTVV.

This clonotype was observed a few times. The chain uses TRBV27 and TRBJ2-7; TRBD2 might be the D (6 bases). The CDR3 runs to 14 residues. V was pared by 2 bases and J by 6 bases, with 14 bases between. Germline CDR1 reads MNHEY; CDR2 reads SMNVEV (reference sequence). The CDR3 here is CASSLQARRGEQYF. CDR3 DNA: TGTGCCAGCAGTTTACAGGCGCGGCGGGGCGAGCAGTACTTC.

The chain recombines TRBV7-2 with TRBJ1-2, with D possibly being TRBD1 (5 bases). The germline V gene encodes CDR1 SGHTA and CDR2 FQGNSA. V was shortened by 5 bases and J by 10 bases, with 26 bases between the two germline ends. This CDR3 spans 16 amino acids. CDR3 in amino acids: CASSPPGGRRSIIYTF. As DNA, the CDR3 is TGTGCCAGCAGCCCTCCCGGGGGTAGGCGGTCCATTATCTACACCTTC.

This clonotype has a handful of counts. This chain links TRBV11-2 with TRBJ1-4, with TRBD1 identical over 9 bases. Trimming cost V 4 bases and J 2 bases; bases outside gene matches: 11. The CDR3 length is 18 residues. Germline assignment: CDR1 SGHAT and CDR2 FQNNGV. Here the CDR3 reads CASSSPRDREGTNEKLFF. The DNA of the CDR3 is TGTGCCAGCAGCTCGCCCCGGGACAGGGAAGGCACTAATGAAAAACTGTTTTTT.

CDR3 region: CASSYWEEQFF. The DNA for the CDR3 is TGTGCCAGCAGTTACTGGGAAGAGCAGTTCTTC. The chain combines TRBV6-6 with TRBJ2-1; no reliable D call. Germline V lookup: CDR1 MNHNY, CDR2 SVGAGI (reference sequence). V gave up 1 base and J gave up 10 bases, with 5 bases separating them. This CDR3 has 11 amino acids.

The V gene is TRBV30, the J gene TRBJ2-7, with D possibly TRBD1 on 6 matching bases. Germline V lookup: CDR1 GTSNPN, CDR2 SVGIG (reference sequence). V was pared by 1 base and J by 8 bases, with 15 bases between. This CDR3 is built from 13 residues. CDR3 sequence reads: CAWSATTGDKQYF. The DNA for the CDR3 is TGTGCCTGGAGTGCCACGACAGGCGATAAGCAGTACTTC.

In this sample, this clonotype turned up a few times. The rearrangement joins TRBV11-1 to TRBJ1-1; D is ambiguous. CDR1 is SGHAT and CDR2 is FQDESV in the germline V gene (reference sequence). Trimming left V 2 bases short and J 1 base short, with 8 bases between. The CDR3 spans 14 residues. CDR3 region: CASSLRFENTEAFF. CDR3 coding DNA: TGTGCCAGCAGCTTAAGGTTCGAGAACACTGAAGCTTTCTTT.

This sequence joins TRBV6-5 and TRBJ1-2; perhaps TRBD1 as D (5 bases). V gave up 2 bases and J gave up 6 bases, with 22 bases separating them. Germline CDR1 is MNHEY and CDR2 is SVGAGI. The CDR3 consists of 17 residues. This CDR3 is CASSYTRMQGLLDGYTF. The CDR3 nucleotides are TGTGCCAGCAGTTACACTAGGATGCAGGGCCTGCTGGATGGCTACACCTTC.

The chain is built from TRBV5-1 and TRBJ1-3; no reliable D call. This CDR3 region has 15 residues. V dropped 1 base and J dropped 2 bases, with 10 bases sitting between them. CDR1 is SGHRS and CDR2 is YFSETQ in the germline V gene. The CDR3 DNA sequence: TGCGCCAGCAGCTTGAACAGCTTGGCTGGAAACACCATATATTTT. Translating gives CASSLNSLAGNTIYF.

CDR3 sequence reads: CSVAGASYEQYF. CDR3 coding DNA: TGCAGCGTGGCCGGGGCCTCCTACGAGCAGTACTTC. The rearrangement uses TRBV29-1 and TRBJ2-7, with D tentatively TRBD1 or TRBD2 (5 bases each). Trimming removed 6 bases at V and 0 bases at J, with 9 bases between. Per the germline V gene, CDR1 is SQVTM and CDR2 is ANQGSEA. This CDR3 spans 12 amino acids.

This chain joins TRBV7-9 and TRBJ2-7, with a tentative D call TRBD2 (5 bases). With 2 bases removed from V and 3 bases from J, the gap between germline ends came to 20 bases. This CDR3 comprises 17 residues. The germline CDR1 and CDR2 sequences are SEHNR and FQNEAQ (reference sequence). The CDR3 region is CASSLTPPRRGIYEQYF. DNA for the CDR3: TGTGCCAGCAGCTTAACCCCCCCAAGACGGGGTATCTACGAGCAGTACTTC. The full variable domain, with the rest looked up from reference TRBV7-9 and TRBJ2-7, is DTGVSQNPRHKITKRGQNVTFRCDPISEHNRLYWYRQTLGQGPEFLTYFQNEAQLEKSRLLSDRFSAERPKGSFSTLEIQRTEQGDSAMYLCASSLTPPRRGIYEQYFGPGTRLTVT.

This chain's CDR3 is CASSYSPAPLHF. The CDR3 DNA sequence: TGTGCCAGCAGTTACTCCCCGGCACCCCTCCACTTT. V gene TRBV6-2 or TRBV6-3 combines with J gene TRBJ1-6; D unresolved. The CDR3 runs to 12 residues. The germline V gene encodes CDR1 MNHEY and CDR2 SVGEGT. V gave up 0 bases and J gave up 11 bases, with 5 bases separating them.

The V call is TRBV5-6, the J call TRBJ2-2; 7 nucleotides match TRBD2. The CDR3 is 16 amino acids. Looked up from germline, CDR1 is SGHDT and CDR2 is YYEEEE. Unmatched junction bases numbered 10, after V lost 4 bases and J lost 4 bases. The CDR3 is CASSQGWTSRTGELFF. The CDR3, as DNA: TGTGCCAGCAGCCAGGGCTGGACTAGTCGCACCGGGGAGCTGTTTTTT.

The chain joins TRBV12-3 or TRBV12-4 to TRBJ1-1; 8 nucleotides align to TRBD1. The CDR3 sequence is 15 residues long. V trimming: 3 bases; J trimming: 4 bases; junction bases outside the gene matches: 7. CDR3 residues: CASSFLQGASTEAFF. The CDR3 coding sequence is TGTGCCAGCAGTTTTTTGCAGGGGGCGAGCACTGAAGCTTTCTTT.

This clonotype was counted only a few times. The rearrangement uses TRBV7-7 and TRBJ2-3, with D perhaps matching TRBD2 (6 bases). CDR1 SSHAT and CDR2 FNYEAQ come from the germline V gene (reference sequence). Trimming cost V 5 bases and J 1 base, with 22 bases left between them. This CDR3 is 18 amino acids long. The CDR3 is CASSLTQAGTPCTDTQYF. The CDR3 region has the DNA TGTGCCAGCAGCCTCACTCAGGCGGGGACTCCCTGCACAGATACGCAGTATTTT.

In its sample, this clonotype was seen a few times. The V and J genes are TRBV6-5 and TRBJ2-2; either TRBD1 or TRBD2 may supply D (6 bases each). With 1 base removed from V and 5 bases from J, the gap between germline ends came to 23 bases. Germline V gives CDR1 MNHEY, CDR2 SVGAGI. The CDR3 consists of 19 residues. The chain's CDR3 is CASSYLISSGAGATGELFF. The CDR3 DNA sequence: TGTGCCAGCAGTTACTTAATCTCTTCGGGGGCAGGGGCGACCGGGGAGCTGTTTTTT.

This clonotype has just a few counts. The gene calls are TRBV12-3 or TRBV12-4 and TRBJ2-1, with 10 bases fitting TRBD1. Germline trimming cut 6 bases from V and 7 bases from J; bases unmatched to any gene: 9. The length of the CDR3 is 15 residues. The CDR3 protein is CASRPRQGAGNEQFF. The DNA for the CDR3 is TGTGCCAGCAGGCCTCGACAGGGGGCAGGGAATGAGCAGTTCTTC.

This CDR3 reads CASSYSIGRGYTF. As DNA, the CDR3 is TGTGCCAGCAGTTACTCGATCGGCAGGGGCTACACCTTC. The V call is TRBV6-2 or TRBV6-3, the J call TRBJ1-2; D unresolved. Trimming removed 0 bases from V and 8 bases from J, with 10 bases in between. Germline V gene sequence: CDR1 MNHEY, CDR2 SVGEGT. CDR3 length equals 13 residues.

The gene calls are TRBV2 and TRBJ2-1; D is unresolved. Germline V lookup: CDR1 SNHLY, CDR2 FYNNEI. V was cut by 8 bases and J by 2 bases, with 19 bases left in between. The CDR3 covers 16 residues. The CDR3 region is CASPMIQNFPYNEQFF. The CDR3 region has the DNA TGTGCCAGCCCCATGATACAGAATTTTCCCTACAATGAGCAGTTCTTC.

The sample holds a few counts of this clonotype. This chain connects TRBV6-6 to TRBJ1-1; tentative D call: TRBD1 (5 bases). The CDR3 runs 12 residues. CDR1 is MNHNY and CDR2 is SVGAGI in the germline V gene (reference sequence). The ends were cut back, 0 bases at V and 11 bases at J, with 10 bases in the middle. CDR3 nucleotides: TGTGCCAGCAGTTACTCGGGGGTCGGGGCTTTCTTT. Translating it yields CASSYSGVGAFF.

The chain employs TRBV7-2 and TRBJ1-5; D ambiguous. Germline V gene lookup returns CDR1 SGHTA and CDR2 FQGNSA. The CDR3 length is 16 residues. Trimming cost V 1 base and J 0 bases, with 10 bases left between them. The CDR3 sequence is CASSLEVGYSNQPQHF. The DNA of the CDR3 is TGTGCCAGCAGCTTAGAAGTCGGTTATAGCAATCAGCCCCAGCATTTT.

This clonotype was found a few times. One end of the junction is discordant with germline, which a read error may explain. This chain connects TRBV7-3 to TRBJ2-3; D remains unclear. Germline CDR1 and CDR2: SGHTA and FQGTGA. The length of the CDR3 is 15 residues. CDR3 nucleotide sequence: TGTGCCAGCAGCCTAACGGCAGAGGGCACAGATACGCAGTATTTT. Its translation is CASSLTAEGTDTQYF.

CDR3 amino acids: CASSASGIYNEQFF. CDR3 DNA sequence: TGTGCCAGCAGCGCTTCAGGGATCTACAATGAGCAGTTCTTC. The rearrangement joins TRBV7-6 to TRBJ2-1, with D possibly TRBD1 on 5 matching bases. Germline lookup yields CDR1 SGHVS and CDR2 FNYEAQ. Trimming left V 5 bases short and J 3 bases short, with 11 bases between. The CDR3 spans 14 residues.

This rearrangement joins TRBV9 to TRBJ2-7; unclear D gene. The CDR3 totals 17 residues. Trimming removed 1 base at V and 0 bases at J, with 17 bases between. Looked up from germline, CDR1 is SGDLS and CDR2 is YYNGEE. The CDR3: CASSVYSDPSPSYEQYF. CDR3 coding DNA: TGTGCCAGCAGCGTATATTCCGACCCCTCCCCCTCCTACGAGCAGTACTTC. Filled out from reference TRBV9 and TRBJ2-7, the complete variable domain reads DSGVTQTPKHLITATGQRVTLRCSPRSGDLSVYWYQQSLDQGLQFLIQYYNGEERAKGNILERFSAQQFPDLHSELNLSSLELGDSALYFCASSVYSDPSPSYEQYFGPGTRLTVT.

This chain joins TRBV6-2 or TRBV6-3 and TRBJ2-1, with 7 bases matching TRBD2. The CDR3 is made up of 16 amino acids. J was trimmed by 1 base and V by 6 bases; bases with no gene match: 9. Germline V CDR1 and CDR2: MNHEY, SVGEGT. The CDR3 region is CASRGAGEGSYNEQFF. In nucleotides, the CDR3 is TGTGCCAGCAGGGGCGCGGGGGAAGGTTCCTACAATGAGCAGTTCTTC.

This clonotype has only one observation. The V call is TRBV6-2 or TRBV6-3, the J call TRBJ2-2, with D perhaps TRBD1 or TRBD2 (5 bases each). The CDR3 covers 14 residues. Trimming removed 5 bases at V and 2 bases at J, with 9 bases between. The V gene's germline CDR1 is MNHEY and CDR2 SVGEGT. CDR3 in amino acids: CASSPGPNTGELFF. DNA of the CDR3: TGTGCCAGCAGTCCGGGGCCTAACACCGGGGAGCTGTTTTTT.